The present entry profiles one TCR beta chain with its context. The antigen remains undetermined. The record originates from a study of early stage breast cancer tumors. Across the study: Of some 17 invasive breast tumors, approximately 11 were hormone receptor-positive, HER2-negative. Study results and limitations: Chain pairing and CD4, CD8 or FOXP3 expression were not captured. Tumors had 2 to 3-fold higher T cell density and higher clonality than adjacent normal breast tissue. Most shared enriched TCRB sequences were commonly generated ones.

This CDR3 is 14 amino acids long. CDR1 is KGHSH, CDR2 LQKENI, per germline. Trimming shortened V by 3 bases and J by 5 bases, and 13 bases separated the two germline ends. Profiled with immunoSEQ multiplex PCR; TCRdb holds only in-frame clones, not every one. There are 50,000 to 65,000 clones in the sample; about 74% occur only once, and more than 3% lies in the top ten. The sequenced sample consisted of blood. The TCR was taken from a person aged 25 to 39 with breast cancer. J is TRBJ1-2 and V is TRBV18; a possible D gene is TRBD1 (5 bases). Here the CDR3 DNA reads TGTGCCAGCTCACCGGCCGGGACCCAATATGGCTACACCTTC. Encoded protein: CASSPAGTQYGYTF.